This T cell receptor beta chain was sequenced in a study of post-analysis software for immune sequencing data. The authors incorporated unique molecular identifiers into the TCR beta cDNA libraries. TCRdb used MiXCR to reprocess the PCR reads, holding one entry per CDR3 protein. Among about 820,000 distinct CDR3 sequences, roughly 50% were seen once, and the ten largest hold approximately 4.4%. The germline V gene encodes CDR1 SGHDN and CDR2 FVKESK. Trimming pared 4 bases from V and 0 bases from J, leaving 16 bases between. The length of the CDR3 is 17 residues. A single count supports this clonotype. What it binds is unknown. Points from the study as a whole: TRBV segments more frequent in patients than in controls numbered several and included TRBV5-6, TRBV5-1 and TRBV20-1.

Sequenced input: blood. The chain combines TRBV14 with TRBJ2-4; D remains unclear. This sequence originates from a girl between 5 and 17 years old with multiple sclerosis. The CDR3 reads CASSPRTRNLAKNIQYF. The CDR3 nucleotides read TGTGCCAGCAGCCCCCGCACCAGAAACCTAGCCAAAAACATTCAGTACTTC.